The TCR beta chain described here comes from a study of blood T cell repertoires in COVID-19. TCRdb's table, derived via immunoSEQ multiplex PCR, lists solely in-frame clones and lacks some. The table has 95,000 to 100,000 clones, around 87% seen once. The CDR3 length is 13 residues. Between the trimmed V and J ends, which lost 3 bases and 5 bases, there was a span of 10 bases. The germline gives CDR1 KGHSH, CDR2 LQKENI. The J gene is TRBJ1-1, the V gene TRBV18, with TRBD1 as a possible D gene (5 bases). The specimen sequenced was peripheral blood. The clonotype originates from a woman aged 25 to 39 with acute or convalescent COVID-19. The CDR3 sequence is CASSPVRGTEAFF. The DNA of the CDR3 is TGTGCCAGCTCACCGGTTCGGGGGACTGAAGCTTTCTTT. Full variable domain (missing parts from reference TRBV18 and TRBJ1-1): NAGVMQNPRHLVRRRGQEARLRCSPMKGHSHVYWYRQLPEEGLKFMVYLQKENIIDESGMPKERFSAEFPKEGPSILRIQQVVRGDSAAYFCASSPVRGTEAFFGQGTRLTVV.